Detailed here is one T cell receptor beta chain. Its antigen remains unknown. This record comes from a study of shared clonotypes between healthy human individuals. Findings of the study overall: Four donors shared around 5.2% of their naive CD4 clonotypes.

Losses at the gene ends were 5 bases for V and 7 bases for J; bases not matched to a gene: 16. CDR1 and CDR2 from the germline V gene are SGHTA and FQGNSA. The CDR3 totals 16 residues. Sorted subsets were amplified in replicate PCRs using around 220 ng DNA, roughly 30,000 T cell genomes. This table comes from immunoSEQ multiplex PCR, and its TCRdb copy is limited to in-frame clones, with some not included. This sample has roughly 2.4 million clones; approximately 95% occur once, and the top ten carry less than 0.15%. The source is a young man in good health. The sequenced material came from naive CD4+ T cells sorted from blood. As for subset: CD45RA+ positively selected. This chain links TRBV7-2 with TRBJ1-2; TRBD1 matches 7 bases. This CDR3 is CASSLRRQGDSSGYTF. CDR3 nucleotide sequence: TGTGCCAGCAGCCTAAGGAGACAGGGTGATAGTTCTGGCTACACCTTC.